One and the same sample provided the 21 T cell receptor beta chains below, sequenced in a study of cytomegalovirus exposure and HLA in healthy donors. Repertoires were generated with immunoSEQ multiplex PCR, while TCRdb's copy carries only in-frame clones and drops some. This table holds fewer than 400,000 clones, just over 85% found once. What was sequenced was PBMCs. These receptors came from a woman between 18 and 29 years old in good health and CMV-seronegative.

J is TRBJ2-1 and V is TRBV9, with 7 bases aligning to TRBD2. From germline, CDR1 is SGDLS and CDR2 YYNGEE. Trimming removed 3 bases from V and 6 bases from J; junction bases left unmatched: 6. The CDR3 sequence is 14 residues long. The CDR3 loop reads CASSASTGGNEQFF. CDR3 nucleotides: TGTGCCAGCAGCGCCAGTACGGGGGGCAATGAGCAGTTCTTC.

The CDR3 loop reads CASSYSPDRAGQPQHF. CDR3 sequence (DNA): TGTGCCAGCAGTTACTCCCCAGACAGGGCAGGGCAGCCCCAGCATTTT. V and J are TRBV6-6 and TRBJ1-5, with 7 bases aligning to TRBD1. The CDR3 contains 16 residues. J lost 7 bases, V lost 0 bases, and 9 bases had no gene match. Germline assignment: CDR1 MNHNY and CDR2 SVGAGI (reference sequence).

The chain links TRBV5-1 to TRBJ2-7; the D gene is possibly TRBD2 (6 bases). Germline CDR1 reads SGHRS; CDR2 reads YFSETQ. CDR3 size: 18 residues. Trimming removed 3 bases from V and 5 bases from J, with 27 bases in between. The CDR3 protein is CASSSPRRRGKPTHEQYF. For the CDR3, the DNA is TGCGCCAGCAGCTCGCCAAGACGTCGCGGGAAACCGACCCACGAGCAGTACTTC.

The rearrangement links TRBV11-2 to TRBJ2-1; D might be TRBD1 (5 bases). V shed 5 bases and J shed 6 bases, with 17 bases lying between them. CDR1 is SGHAT and CDR2 is FQNNGV in the germline V gene. The CDR3 length is 15 residues. CDR3 region: CASSTVRGRSNEQFF. The CDR3 coding sequence is TGTGCCAGCAGCACCGTTAGGGGAAGATCCAATGAGCAGTTCTTC.

This clone has a single count. This chain links TRBV9 with TRBJ2-1; 11 nucleotides line up with TRBD2. There are 15 residues in the CDR3. From germline, CDR1 is SGDLS and CDR2 YYNGEE. Trimming at V came to 0 bases and at J to 10 bases, leaving 6 bases not matched to a gene. Here the CDR3 DNA reads TGTGCCAGCAGCGTAGATCCTAGCGGGAGGTTAGAGCAGTTCTTC. Translating it yields CASSVDPSGRLEQFF.

The rearrangement uses TRBV11-3 and TRBJ2-7; weak D call: TRBD2 (6 bases). In germline, CDR1 is SGHNT, CDR2 YENEEA. The germline V and J ends were trimmed by 4 bases and 3 bases, with 10 bases remaining between them. This CDR3 has 13 amino acids. CDR3 sequence reads: CASSYGLFYEQYF. CDR3 DNA sequence: TGTGCCAGCAGCTACGGACTATTCTACGAGCAGTACTTC.

The CDR3 nucleotides read TGTGCCAGCAGTCCTGGACTAGCGAGAGATACGCAGTATTTT. It codes for CASSPGLARDTQYF. The chain carries TRBV2 and TRBJ2-3; TRBD2 matches 9 bases. The germline CDR1 and CDR2 sequences are SNHLY and FYNNEI. After removal of 5 bases from V and 5 bases from J, the junction contained 5 bases not matched to a gene. The CDR3 spans 14 residues.

V and J are TRBV7-3 and TRBJ2-1, with TRBD2 matching over 8 bases. The CDR3 contains 15 residues. The germline V gene has CDR1 SGHTA and CDR2 FQGTGA. V lost 5 bases and J lost 12; bases outside the gene matches: 15. CDR3 bases: TGTGCCAGCAGCGCCGAAAGTAGCGGGGTTAGTCGGCAGTTCTTC. The encoded protein is CASSAESSGVSRQFF. Based on the CDR3 plus reference TRBV7-3 and TRBJ2-1, the full variable domain is GAGVSQTPSNKVTEKGKYVELRCDPISGHTALYWYRQSLGQGPEFLIYFQGTGAADDSGLPNDRFFAVRPEGSVSTLKIQRTERGDSAVYLCASSAESSGVSRQFFGPGTRLTVL.

V gene TRBV9 combines with J gene TRBJ1-3; D gene unclear. V lost 3 bases to trimming and J lost 4 bases, with 5 bases between them. CDR3 size: 12 residues. The germline V gene encodes CDR1 SGDLS and CDR2 YYNGEE. The CDR3 protein is CASSDSGNTIYF. For the CDR3, the DNA is TGTGCCAGCAGCGATTCGGGAAACACCATATATTTT. Complete variable domain (other parts from reference TRBV9 and TRBJ1-3): DSGVTQTPKHLITATGQRVTLRCSPRSGDLSVYWYQQSLDQGLQFLIQYYNGEERAKGNILERFSAQQFPDLHSELNLSSLELGDSALYFCASSDSGNTIYFGEGSWLTVV.

The genes are TRBV4-1 and TRBJ1-2; 8 bases agree with TRBD1. Trimming at V came to 0 bases and at J to 3 bases, leaving 12 bases not matched to a gene. The CDR3 length is 18 residues. Germline V gene lookup returns CDR1 MGHRA and CDR2 YSYEKL. In nucleotides, the CDR3 is TGCGCCAGCAGCCAAGAAGAGCCTGGGGGACAGGACCACTATGGCTACACCTTC. Protein product: CASSQEEPGGQDHYGYTF.

The J gene is TRBJ2-7, the V gene TRBV7-9, with D perhaps matching TRBD1 (6 bases). V lost 5 bases and J 2 bases, leaving 13 bases between the germline ends. Germline loops: CDR1 SEHNR, CDR2 FQNEAQ (reference sequence). CDR3 length: 14 amino acids. The CDR3 loop is CASSRGQTTYEQYF. As DNA, the CDR3 is TGTGCCAGCAGCAGAGGACAGACTACCTACGAGCAGTACTTC.

Details on this clone: Different DNA sequences within this sample yield the same CDR3. This chain uses TRBV18 with TRBJ2-5; D is perhaps TRBD2 (5 bases). The CDR3 is made up of 14 amino acids. With 0 bases removed from V and 5 bases from J, the gap between germline ends came to 10 bases. Germline assignment: CDR1 KGHSH and CDR2 LQKENI. This chain's CDR3 is CASSPPGRRETQYF. The CDR3 nucleotides are TGTGCCAGCTCACCACCGGGGAGACGGGAGACCCAGTACTTC.

J is TRBJ1-5 and V is TRBV11-2; a possible D gene is TRBD1 (5 bases). The V and J ends lost 5 bases and 4 bases respectively, with 9 bases between them. Germline V gene lookup returns CDR1 SGHAT and CDR2 FQNNGV. The CDR3 totals 13 residues. The CDR3 coding sequence is TGTGCCAGCAGCCCGGACACGAATCAGCCCCAGCATTTT. This encodes CASSPDTNQPQHF.

This chain connects TRBV7-2 to TRBJ2-2; tentatively, D is TRBD2 (6 bases). V was trimmed by 3 bases and J by 4 bases, leaving 12 bases between them. Germline-derived CDR1 and CDR2 are SGHTA and FQGNSA. This CDR3 spans 15 amino acids. CDR3 region: CASSFVGGGTGELFF. In nucleotides, the CDR3 is TGTGCCAGCAGCTTTGTGGGAGGAGGCACCGGGGAGCTGTTTTTT. Full variable domain (rest looked up from reference TRBV7-2 and TRBJ2-2): GAGVSQSPSNKVTEKGKDVELRCDPISGHTALYWYRQSLGQGLEFLIYFQGNSAPDKSGLPSDRFSAERTGGSVSTLTIQRTQQEDSAVYLCASSFVGGGTGELFFGEGSRLTVL.

V gene TRBV19 combines with J gene TRBJ2-7; 9 bases match TRBD2. Germline assignment: CDR1 LNHDA and CDR2 SQIVND (reference sequence). The CDR3 sequence is 15 residues long. Trimming at V came to 3 bases and at J to 0 bases, leaving 3 bases not matched to a gene. CDR3 sequence (DNA): TGTGCCAGTAGTATTCAGCGGGAGGTCTCCTACGAGCAGTACTTC. Amino acids: CASSIQREVSYEQYF.

This sequence joins TRBV2 and TRBJ1-5; 8 bases match TRBD1. Germline trimming cut 7 bases from V and 6 bases from J; bases unmatched to any gene: 11. The germline gives CDR1 SNHLY, CDR2 FYNNEI. This CDR3 region has 15 residues. The CDR3 bases are TGTGCCAGCATGAAGGCAGGGGGCGCGGGTCAGCCCCAGCATTTT. The encoded protein is CASMKAGGAGQPQHF.

V and J are TRBV19 and TRBJ1-5, with unresolved D. V was trimmed by 4 bases and J by 4 bases, leaving 11 bases between them. Germline CDR1 reads LNHDA; CDR2 reads SQIVND (reference sequence). This CDR3 region has 14 residues. CDR3 sequence (DNA): TGTGCCAGTAGTACAATGGGAGTAAATCAGCCCCAGCATTTT. Translating gives CASSTMGVNQPQHF.

V usage is TRBV28 and J usage is TRBJ2-1, with TRBD2 matching over 10 bases. Losses at the gene ends were 3 bases for V and 8 bases for J; bases not matched to a gene: 7. Germline values: CDR1 MDHEN, CDR2 SYDVKM. The CDR3 contains 15 residues. CDR3 in amino acids: CASSLASGSIDEQFF. The CDR3, as DNA: TGTGCCAGCAGTTTGGCTAGCGGGAGTATCGATGAGCAGTTCTTC.

The gene calls are TRBV29-1 and TRBJ2-4, with 7 nucleotides matching TRBD1. Germline CDR1 reads SQVTM; CDR2 reads ANQGSEA. Trimming at V came to 4 bases and at J to 5 bases, leaving 8 bases not matched to a gene. CDR3 length: 14 amino acids. The CDR3 protein is CSVATAGTENIQYF. CDR3 nucleotide sequence: TGCAGCGTTGCCACCGCCGGGACAGAAAACATTCAGTACTTC.

The chain joins TRBV19 to TRBJ2-7; D ambiguous. The CDR3 totals 11 residues. V shed 4 bases and J shed 2 bases, with 3 bases lying between them. From germline, CDR1 is LNHDA and CDR2 SQIVND (reference sequence). CDR3 sequence: CASSTTYEQYF. CDR3 nucleotides: TGTGCCAGTAGTACCACCTACGAGCAGTACTTC.

The chain links TRBV5-6 to TRBJ1-1; D unresolved. Germline V gene data show CDR1 as SGHDT and CDR2 as YYEEEE. Trimming stripped 3 bases from V and 1 base from J, with 16 bases between. This CDR3 has 16 amino acids. DNA for the CDR3: TGTGCCAGCAGCTCACGGACCGGGCGGGGGAACACTGAAGCTTTCTTT. Its translation is CASSSRTGRGNTEAFF.